This passage covers 26 T cell receptor beta chains from one sample sequenced in a study of blood T cell repertoires in COVID-19. TCRdb keeps only in-frame clones here, not all; method: immunoSEQ multiplex PCR. The data show 250,000 to 300,000 clones, approximately 86% seen once. Sequencing input: peripheral blood. The receptors were gathered from a woman aged 70-85 years with COVID-19, enrolled during active disease.

The V gene is TRBV6-6, the J gene TRBJ1-4; weak D call: TRBD1 (5 bases). Per the germline V gene, CDR1 is MNHNY and CDR2 is SVGAGI (reference sequence). This CDR3 is 15 amino acids long. Trimming took 2 bases from V and 5 from J, leaving 12 bases between them. Written as DNA, the CDR3 is TGTGCCAGCAGTTACCGGGGGGGGATAAATGAAAAACTGTTTTTT. Translated, it gives CASSYRGGINEKLFF.

Worth noting for this clone: Other DNA sequences within the sample encode an identical CDR3. The chain couples TRBV10-3 to TRBJ1-5, with a weak D call TRBD1 (5 bases). Germline CDR1 reads ENHRY; CDR2 reads SYGVKD. V shed 0 bases and J shed 4 bases, with 10 bases lying between them. CDR3 length: 15 amino acids. This chain's CDR3 is CAISESGGSNQPQHF. The CDR3 region has the DNA TGTGCCATCAGTGAGTCGGGGGGTAGTAATCAGCCCCAGCATTTT.

The chain uses TRBV3-1 (or the pseudogene TRBV3-2) and TRBJ1-2; 7 bases are a match to TRBD1. With V trimmed by 4 bases and J by 7 bases, 21 bases remained unmatched. This CDR3 region has 18 residues. In germline, CDR1 is LGHDT, CDR2 YNNKEL (reference sequence). The CDR3 is CASSPRPGTATAIGGYTF. The DNA for the CDR3 is TGTGCCAGCAGCCCCCGTCCCGGGACAGCCACTGCTATTGGTGGCTACACCTTC.

This clone appeared a single time. The chain combines TRBV13 with TRBJ1-2, with TRBD1 identical over 12 bases. The germline gives CDR1 PRHDT, CDR2 FYEKMQ (reference sequence). V dropped 5 bases and J dropped 3; count of bases not matched to a gene: 4. The CDR3 consists of 15 residues. Written as DNA, the CDR3 is TGTGCCAGCAGCACCGGGACAGGGGGCCACTATGGCTACACCTTC. It specifies CASSTGTGGHYGYTF.

The rearrangement joins TRBV24-1 to TRBJ1-2; a possible D gene is TRBD1 (5 bases). The V end was cut by 8 bases, the J end by 5 bases, with 11 bases between. CDR1 is KGHDR, CDR2 SFDVKD, per germline. This CDR3 contains 12 residues. The CDR3 DNA follows: TGTGCCACCATCTGGGGCTTTTATGGCTACACCTTC. Its translation: CATIWGFYGYTF.

The CDR3 DNA is TGTGCCAGCAGCCTAGCGGGGGAATCCTACGAGCAGTACTTC. Protein sequence: CASSLAGESYEQYF. The chain couples TRBV6-6 to TRBJ2-7; the match to TRBD2 covers 10 bases. Unmatched junction bases numbered 3, after V lost 6 bases and J lost 1 base. Germline V gene lookup returns CDR1 MNHNY and CDR2 SVGAGI (reference sequence). The CDR3 contains 14 residues.

The chain is built from TRBV30 and TRBJ2-1; 9 bases match TRBD2. Germline loops: CDR1 GTSNPN, CDR2 SVGIG (reference sequence). This CDR3 region has 15 residues. J lost 9 bases, V lost 4 bases, and 13 bases had no gene match. The CDR3 spells CAWKTAGGAYIEQFF. The CDR3 region has the DNA TGTGCCTGGAAGACAGCGGGGGGTGCGTATATTGAGCAGTTCTTC.

The chain links TRBV18 to TRBJ1-6, with 7 bases matching TRBD1. This CDR3 has 13 amino acids. J gave up 10 bases and V 3 bases, and 3 bases lay outside the gene matches. Germline V CDR1 and CDR2: KGHSH, LQKENI. DNA for the CDR3: TGTGCCAGCTCACCCGGCAGGGGGTCACCCCTCCACTTT. This codes for CASSPGRGSPLHF. Supplemented by reference TRBV18 and TRBJ1-6, the full variable domain reads NAGVMQNPRHLVRRRGQEARLRCSPMKGHSHVYWYRQLPEEGLKFMVYLQKENIIDESGMPKERFSAEFPKEGPSILRIQQVVRGDSAAYFCASSPGRGSPLHFGNGTRLTVT.

The chain joins TRBV4-2 to TRBJ1-2; weak D call: TRBD1 (6 bases). The CDR3 totals 13 residues. CDR1 is LGHNA, CDR2 YNFKEQ, per germline. V lost 2 bases to trimming and J lost 2 bases, with 6 bases between them. The CDR3 sequence is CASSQRGNYGYTF. The DNA for the CDR3 is TGTGCCAGCAGCCAAAGGGGGAACTATGGCTACACCTTC.

The chain recombines TRBV6-5 with TRBJ1-1; the D gene is possibly TRBD1 (5 bases). Looked up from germline, CDR1 is MNHEY and CDR2 is SVGAGI. The CDR3 is made up of 13 amino acids. V lost 6 bases, J lost 4 bases, and 12 bases lay in between. The CDR3 spells CASRRQGGTEAFF. In DNA form, the CDR3 reads TGTGCCAGCAGGCGGCAGGGAGGCACTGAAGCTTTCTTT.

This clone was counted a single time. The rearrangement uses TRBV30 and TRBJ2-2; no reliable D call. Germline CDR1 is GTSNPN and CDR2 is SVGIG (reference sequence). V was cut by 2 bases and J by 3 bases, with 10 bases left in between. There are 14 residues in the CDR3. In nucleotides, the CDR3 is TGTGCCTGGAGTCCAGGTGTTCACACCGGGGAGCTGTTTTTT. This codes for CAWSPGVHTGELFF.

This chain joins TRBV10-3 and TRBJ2-7; 7 nucleotides agree with TRBD1. CDR3 length: 12 amino acids. Germline assignment: CDR1 ENHRY and CDR2 SYGVKD. V lost 5 bases, J lost 3 bases, and 1 base stayed unmatched. DNA for the CDR3: TGTGCCATCAGTACAGGGGTCTACGAGCAGTACTTC. As protein: CAISTGVYEQYF.

A remark on this clone: Compared with germline, one end of the junction differs, possibly owing to a read error. The gene calls are TRBV27 and TRBJ2-7; a weak D match, TRBD2 (5 bases). CDR1 is MNHEY, CDR2 SMNVEV, per germline (reference sequence). CDR3 size: 11 residues. The CDR3 sequence is CASSLGGGRTF. The CDR3 DNA sequence: TGTGCCAGCAGTTTAGGTGGAGGTAGGACCTTC.

The V gene is TRBV7-8, the J gene TRBJ1-6, with D possibly being TRBD1 (5 bases). The germline gives CDR1 SGHVS, CDR2 FQNEAQ. This CDR3 has 14 residues. Trimming removed 0 bases at V and 10 bases at J, with 10 bases between. CDR3 residues: CASSLAGLGSPLHF. The CDR3 nucleotides read TGTGCCAGCAGCTTAGCGGGGCTCGGATCACCCCTCCACTTT. The whole variable domain, filled in from reference TRBV7-8 and TRBJ1-6, reads GAGVSQSPRYKVAKRGQDVALRCDPISGHVSLFWYQQALGQGPEFLTYFQNEAQLDKSGLPSDRFFAERPEGSVSTLKIQRTQQEDSAVYLCASSLAGLGSPLHFGNGTRLTVT.

This chain connects TRBV7-2 to TRBJ2-3; the D gene is possibly TRBD2 (7 bases). The CDR3 spans 14 residues. The germline V and J ends were trimmed by 0 bases and 4 bases, with 8 bases remaining between them. Germline CDR1 is SGHTA and CDR2 is FQGNSA. The CDR3 nucleotides read TGTGCCAGCAGCTTAGCGCGGGGGCCAGATACGCAGTATTTT. It translates to CASSLARGPDTQYF.

The rearrangement joins TRBV5-1 to TRBJ1-5, with D possibly matching TRBD1 (6 bases). The germline V and J ends were trimmed by 4 bases and 4 bases, with 15 bases remaining between them. Germline lookup yields CDR1 SGHRS and CDR2 YFSETQ. The CDR3 extends over 15 amino acids. The CDR3 sequence: CASSLAGTRNQPQHF. CDR3 sequence (DNA): TGCGCCAGCAGCCTGGCCGGGACAAGAAATCAGCCCCAGCATTTT.

J is TRBJ2-3 and V is TRBV4-1; TRBD2 agrees at 7 bases. The CDR3 extends over 15 amino acids. V lost 3 bases and J lost 2; bases outside the gene matches: 5. CDR1 MGHRA and CDR2 YSYEKL come from the germline V gene. The CDR3: CASSQEGLTTDTQYF. The CDR3 bases are TGCGCCAGCAGCCAGGAGGGACTAACCACAGATACGCAGTATTTT.

This chain links TRBV5-1 with TRBJ1-3; 7 nucleotides agree with TRBD1. The CDR3 runs to 15 residues. Germline assignment: CDR1 SGHRS and CDR2 YFSETQ. Losses at the gene ends were 3 bases for V and 0 bases for J; bases not matched to a gene: 3. The CDR3 here is CASSYAGGSGNTIYF. The CDR3, as DNA: TGCGCCAGCAGCTATGCAGGGGGCTCTGGAAACACCATATATTTT.

This chain connects TRBV12-3 or TRBV12-4 to TRBJ1-1; 8 bases are a match to TRBD1. J was trimmed by 8 bases and V by 7 bases; bases with no gene match: 9. This CDR3 has 13 amino acids. CDR3 protein: CASTAGGGAEAFF. The CDR3 DNA sequence: TGTGCCAGCACGGCAGGGGGCGGTGCGGAAGCTTTCTTT.

The chain is built from TRBV3-1 (or the pseudogene TRBV3-2) and TRBJ2-2; D is possibly TRBD1 (7 bases). Germline CDR1 LGHDT, CDR2 YNNKEL (reference sequence). The CDR3 is 15 residues long. Trimming stripped 1 base from V and 5 bases from J, with 11 bases between. CDR3 sequence reads: CASSQGRGRTGELFF. The DNA of the CDR3 is TGTGCCAGCAGCCAAGGCAGGGGGAGGACCGGGGAGCTGTTTTTT.

The chain links TRBV4-1 to TRBJ2-7, with D possibly TRBD2 on 6 matching bases. Germline CDR1 reads MGHRA; CDR2 reads YSYEKL. CDR3 size: 13 residues. V was pared by 1 base and J by 5 bases, with 9 bases between. The CDR3 DNA is TGCGCCAGCAGCCAAGTAGCGGTCAACGAGCAGTACTTC. Residues: CASSQVAVNEQYF.

This chain joins TRBV5-1 and TRBJ1-2; 8 nucleotides line up with TRBD1. CDR1 and CDR2 (germline): SGHRS, YFSETQ. Trimming took 1 base from V and 0 from J; bases not matched to a gene: 8. This CDR3 has 17 residues. CDR3 DNA: TGCGCCAGCAGCTTGCGCACAGGGGGGACGGCTAACTATGGCTACACCTTC. Translated, it gives CASSLRTGGTANYGYTF.

The chain links TRBV9 to TRBJ2-3; perhaps TRBD2 as D (6 bases). The CDR3 has 14 amino acids. V was pared by 4 bases and J by 2 bases, with 11 bases between. The germline V gene encodes CDR1 SGDLS and CDR2 YYNGEE. The CDR3 sequence is CASSYSGFTDTQYF. The CDR3, as DNA: TGTGCCAGCAGCTATAGCGGATTCACAGATACGCAGTATTTT.

The rearrangement joins TRBV14 to TRBJ2-7, with D maybe TRBD2 (6 bases). The CDR3 is made up of 15 amino acids. Trimming removed 0 bases at V and 9 bases at J, with 18 bases between. Germline V CDR1 and CDR2: SGHDN, FVKESK. The CDR3 loop is CASSQEGRETSVQYF. The CDR3 nucleotides are TGTGCCAGCAGCCAAGAGGGTCGGGAGACATCAGTGCAGTACTTC.

V and J are TRBV20-1 and TRBJ2-5; possibly TRBD1 or TRBD2 for D (5 bases each). V was trimmed by 3 bases and J by 5 bases, leaving 13 bases between them. The CDR3 has 13 residues. CDR1 and CDR2 from the germline V gene are DFQATT and SNEGSKA (reference sequence). CDR3 protein: CSASEGPWETQYF. In nucleotides, the CDR3 is TGCAGTGCTAGTGAGGGGCCCTGGGAGACCCAGTACTTC.

The gene calls are TRBV6-5 and TRBJ1-2, with 10 positions matching TRBD1. CDR1 and CDR2 from the germline V gene are MNHEY and SVGAGI. Trimming at V came to 4 bases and at J to 3 bases, leaving 5 bases not matched to a gene. This CDR3 has 15 residues. CDR3 nucleotides: TGTGCCAGCAGTTTCCGGGACAGGGGACACTATGGCTACACCTTC. This codes for CASSFRDRGHYGYTF.